This T cell receptor (beta chain) was recovered during a study of cytomegalovirus exposure and HLA in healthy donors. Whole-study context: Of several hundred genotyped donors, 81% grouped in the Caucasian-associated ancestry cluster. Study observations and caveats: It was assumed in the presence/absence analyses that sequencing depth was roughly uniform across donors.

CDR1 and CDR2 from the germline V gene are SGHTA and FQGTGA. The CDR3 has 13 residues. Trimming stripped 0 bases from V and 10 bases from J, with 13 bases between. A note on this clone: Its specificity is unknown. Other DNA variants within this sample encode the same CDR3.

The PCR used 60 Vbeta and 13 Jbeta primers. Repertoires were generated with immunoSEQ multiplex PCR, while TCRdb's copy carries only in-frame clones and drops some. The profile shows approximately 97,000 clones, 65% to 85% of them singletons. The sequenced sample consisted of PBMCs. The V and J genes are TRBV7-3 and TRBJ2-7; D remains ambiguous. This TCR was sampled from a middle-aged man in good health and CMV-seropositive. This chain's CDR3 is CASSLTLVSEQYF. CDR3 coding DNA: TGTGCCAGCAGCTTAACGCTCGTCAGCGAACAGTACTTC.